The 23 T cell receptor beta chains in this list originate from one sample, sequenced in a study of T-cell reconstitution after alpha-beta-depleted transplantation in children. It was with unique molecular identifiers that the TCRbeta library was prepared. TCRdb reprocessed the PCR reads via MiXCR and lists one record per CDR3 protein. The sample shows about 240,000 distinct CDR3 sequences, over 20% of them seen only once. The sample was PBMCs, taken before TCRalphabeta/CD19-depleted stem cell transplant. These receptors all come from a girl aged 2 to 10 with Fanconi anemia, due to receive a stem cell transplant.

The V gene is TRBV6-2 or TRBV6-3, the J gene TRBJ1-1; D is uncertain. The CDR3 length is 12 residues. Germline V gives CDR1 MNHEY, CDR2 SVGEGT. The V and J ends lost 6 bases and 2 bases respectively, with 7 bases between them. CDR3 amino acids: CASSDPNTEAFF. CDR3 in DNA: TGTGCCAGCAGCGACCCTAACACTGAAGCTTTCTTT.

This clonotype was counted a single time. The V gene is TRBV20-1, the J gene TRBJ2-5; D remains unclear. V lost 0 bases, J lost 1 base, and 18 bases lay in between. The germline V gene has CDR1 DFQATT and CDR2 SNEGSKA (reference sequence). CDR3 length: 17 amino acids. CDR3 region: CSARDPELKTVQETQYF. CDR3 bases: TGCAGTGCTAGAGACCCGGAGCTTAAGACGGTCCAAGAGACCCAGTACTTC.

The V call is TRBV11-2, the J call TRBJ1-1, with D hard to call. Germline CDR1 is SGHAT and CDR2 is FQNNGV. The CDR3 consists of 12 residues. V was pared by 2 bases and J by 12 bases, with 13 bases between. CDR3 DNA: TGTGCCAGCAGCTTAAACCCACGTGTAACTTTCTTT. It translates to CASSLNPRVTFF.

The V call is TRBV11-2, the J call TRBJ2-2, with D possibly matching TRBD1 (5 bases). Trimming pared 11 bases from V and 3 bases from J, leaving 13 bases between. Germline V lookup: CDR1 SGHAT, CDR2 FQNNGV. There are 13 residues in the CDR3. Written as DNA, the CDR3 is TGTGCCGGGGCCGGGTCAGACACCGGGGAGCTGTTTTTT. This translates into CAGAGSDTGELFF.

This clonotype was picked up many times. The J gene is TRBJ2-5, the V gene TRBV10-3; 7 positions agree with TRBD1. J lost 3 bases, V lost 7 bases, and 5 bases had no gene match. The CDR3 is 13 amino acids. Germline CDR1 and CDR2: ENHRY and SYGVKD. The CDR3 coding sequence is TGTGCCATCACCTGGGACAGAGAAGAGACCCAGTACTTC. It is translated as CAITWDREETQYF.

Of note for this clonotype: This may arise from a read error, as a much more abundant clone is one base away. The CDR3 loop reads CGVQTSGGEIAKNIQYF. The CDR3 DNA reads TGCGGCGTGCAGACTAGCGGAGGAGAGATAGCCAAAAACATTCAGTACTTC. The chain is built from TRBV29-1 and TRBJ2-4; 9 bases align to TRBD2. This CDR3 comprises 17 residues. Germline V CDR1 and CDR2: SQVTM, ANQGSEA.

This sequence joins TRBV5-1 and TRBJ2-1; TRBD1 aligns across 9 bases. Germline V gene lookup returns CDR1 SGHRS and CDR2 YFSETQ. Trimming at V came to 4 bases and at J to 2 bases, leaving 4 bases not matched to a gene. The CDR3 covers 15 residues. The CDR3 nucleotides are TGCGCCAGCAGCCCATACAGGGGGCCCTACAATGAGCAGTTCTTC. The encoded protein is CASSPYRGPYNEQFF.

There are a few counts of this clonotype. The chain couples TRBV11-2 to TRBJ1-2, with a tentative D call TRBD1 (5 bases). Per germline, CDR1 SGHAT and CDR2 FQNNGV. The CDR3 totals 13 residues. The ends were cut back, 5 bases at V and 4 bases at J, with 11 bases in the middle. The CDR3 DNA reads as TGTGCCAGCAGCATCGGGGCGCTCTATGGCTACACCTTC. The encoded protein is CASSIGALYGYTF.

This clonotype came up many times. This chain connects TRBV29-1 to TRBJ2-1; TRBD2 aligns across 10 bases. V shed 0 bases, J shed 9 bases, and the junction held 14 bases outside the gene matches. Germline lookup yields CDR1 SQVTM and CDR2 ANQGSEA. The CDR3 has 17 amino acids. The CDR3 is CSVEDLYGASGGSEQFF. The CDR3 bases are TGCAGCGTTGAAGACCTATATGGGGCTAGCGGGGGATCTGAGCAGTTCTTC.

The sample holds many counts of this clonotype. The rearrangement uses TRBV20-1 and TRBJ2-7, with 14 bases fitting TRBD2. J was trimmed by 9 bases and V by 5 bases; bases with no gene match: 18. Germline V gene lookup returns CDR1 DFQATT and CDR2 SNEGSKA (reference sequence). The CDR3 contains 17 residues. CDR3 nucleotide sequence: TGCAGTGCTCCCGGGATATCCCGACTAGCGGGAGGGCTGGGGCAGTACTTC. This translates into CSAPGISRLAGGLGQYF.

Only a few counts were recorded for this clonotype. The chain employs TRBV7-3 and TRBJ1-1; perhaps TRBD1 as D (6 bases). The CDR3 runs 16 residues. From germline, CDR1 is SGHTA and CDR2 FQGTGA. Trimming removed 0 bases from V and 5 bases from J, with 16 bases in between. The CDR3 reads CASSLTTQGPGTEAFF. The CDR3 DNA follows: TGTGCCAGCAGCTTAACGACTCAGGGGCCCGGGACTGAAGCTTTCTTT.

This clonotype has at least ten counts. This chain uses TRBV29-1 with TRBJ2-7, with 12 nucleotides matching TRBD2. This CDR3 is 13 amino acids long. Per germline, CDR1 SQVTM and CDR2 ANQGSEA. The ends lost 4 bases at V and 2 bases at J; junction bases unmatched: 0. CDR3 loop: CSVASGRAYEQYF. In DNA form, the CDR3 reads TGCAGCGTTGCTAGCGGGAGGGCCTACGAGCAGTACTTC.

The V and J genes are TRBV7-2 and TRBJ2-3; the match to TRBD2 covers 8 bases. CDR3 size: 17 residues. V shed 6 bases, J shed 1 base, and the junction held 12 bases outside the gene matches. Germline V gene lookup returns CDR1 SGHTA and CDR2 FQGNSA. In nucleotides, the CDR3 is TGTGCCAGCAGTCGAGGGGGGGCGGGGGGCCGCACAGATACGCAGTATTTT. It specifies CASSRGGAGGRTDTQYF.

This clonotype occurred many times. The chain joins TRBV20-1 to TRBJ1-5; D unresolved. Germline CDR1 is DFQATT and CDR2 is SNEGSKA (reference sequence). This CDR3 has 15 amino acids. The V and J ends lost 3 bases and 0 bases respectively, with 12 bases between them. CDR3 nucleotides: TGCAGTGCTAGTGTAACAGTTTTTAGCAATCAGCCCCAGCATTTT. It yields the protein CSASVTVFSNQPQHF.

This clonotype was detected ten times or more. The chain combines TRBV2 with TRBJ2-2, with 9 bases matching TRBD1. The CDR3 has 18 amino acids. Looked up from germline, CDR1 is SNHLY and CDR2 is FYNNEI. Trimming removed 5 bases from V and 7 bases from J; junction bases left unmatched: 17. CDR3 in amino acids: CASSPGPFRTGVNGELFF. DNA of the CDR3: TGTGCCAGCAGTCCCGGACCGTTCAGGACAGGGGTGAACGGGGAGCTGTTTTTT.

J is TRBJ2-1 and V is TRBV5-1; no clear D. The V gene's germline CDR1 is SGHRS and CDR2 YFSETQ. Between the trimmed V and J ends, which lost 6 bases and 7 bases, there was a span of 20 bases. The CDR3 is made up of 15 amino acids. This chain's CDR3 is CASNSLDPAPNEQFF. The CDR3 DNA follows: TGCGCCAGCAACTCCTTGGACCCCGCCCCGAATGAGCAGTTCTTC.

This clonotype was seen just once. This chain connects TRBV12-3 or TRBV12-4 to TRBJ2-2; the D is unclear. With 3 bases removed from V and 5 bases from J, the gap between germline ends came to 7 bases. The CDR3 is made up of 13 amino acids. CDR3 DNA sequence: TGTGCCAGCAGTTTTTTGAGGACCGGGGAGCTGTTTTTT. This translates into CASSFLRTGELFF.

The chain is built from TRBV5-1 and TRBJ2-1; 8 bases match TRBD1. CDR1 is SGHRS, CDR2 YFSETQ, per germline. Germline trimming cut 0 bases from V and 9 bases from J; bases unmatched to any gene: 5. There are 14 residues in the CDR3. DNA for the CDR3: TGCGCCAGCAGCTTGGGCCAGGGGGCAGGTGAGCAGTTCTTC. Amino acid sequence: CASSLGQGAGEQFF.

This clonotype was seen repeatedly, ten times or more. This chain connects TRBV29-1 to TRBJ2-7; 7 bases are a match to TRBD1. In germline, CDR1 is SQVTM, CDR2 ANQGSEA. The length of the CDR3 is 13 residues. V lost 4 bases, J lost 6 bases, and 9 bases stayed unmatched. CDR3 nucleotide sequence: TGCAGCGTTGGGGGCCAGACAGGGATCGAGCAGTACTTC. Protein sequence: CSVGGQTGIEQYF.

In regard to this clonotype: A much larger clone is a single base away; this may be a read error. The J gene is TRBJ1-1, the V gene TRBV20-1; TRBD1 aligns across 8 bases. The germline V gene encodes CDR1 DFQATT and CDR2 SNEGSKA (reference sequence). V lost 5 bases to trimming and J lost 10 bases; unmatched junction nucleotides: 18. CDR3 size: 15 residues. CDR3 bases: TGCAGTGCTCTTCAGCCATTGGGACAGGCAACAAGAGCTTTCTTT. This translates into CSALQPLGQATRAFF.

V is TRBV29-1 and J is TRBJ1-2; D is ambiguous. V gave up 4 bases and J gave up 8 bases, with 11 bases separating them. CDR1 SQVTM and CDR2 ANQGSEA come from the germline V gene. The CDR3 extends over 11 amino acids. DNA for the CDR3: TGCAGCGTTGTTTCAGGAAACGGCTACACCTTC. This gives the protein CSVVSGNGYTF.

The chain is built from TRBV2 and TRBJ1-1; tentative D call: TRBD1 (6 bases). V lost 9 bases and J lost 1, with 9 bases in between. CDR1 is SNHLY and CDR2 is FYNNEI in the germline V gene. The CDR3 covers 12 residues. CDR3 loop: CASWGQNTEAFF. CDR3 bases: TGTGCCAGTTGGGGGCAGAACACTGAAGCTTTCTTT.

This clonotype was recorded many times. Written as DNA, the CDR3 is TGCAGTGCTAGAGATCGGGCTAGCGAGACCCAGTACTTC. This encodes CSARDRASETQYF. The rearrangement links TRBV20-1 to TRBJ2-5; perhaps TRBD2 as D (5 bases). Per germline, CDR1 DFQATT and CDR2 SNEGSKA (reference sequence). The CDR3 is 13 residues long. Trimming shortened V by 0 bases and J by 5 bases, and 10 bases separated the two germline ends.